This is a list of T cell receptor beta chains from one sample in a study of T cell responses to AZD1222 COVID-19 vaccine. The table came from immunoSEQ multiplex PCR; TCRdb's copy has only in-frame clones and leaves some out. The sample has about 150,000 clones, about 80% seen once. The sample was peripheral blood, taken on day 0 of AZD1222 vaccination. The receptor set was obtained from an adult in good health. Both conserved end residues are part of each CDR3. A D gene is named only where the DNA matches it firmly. Some rows mark clone size as missing; the rest say once, few, many or name a class of expanded clone.

d_call,clone_size,j_call,v_call,cdr3_nt,cdr3_aa
.,.,TRBJ1-2,TRBV24-1,TGTGCCACCAGTGATTTCCTGAACTATGGCTACACCTTC,CATSDFLNYGYTF
.,.,TRBJ1-2,TRBV14,TGTGCCAGCAGCCTAAGTCCAGGGTCCTATGGCTACACCTTC,CASSLSPGSYGYTF
TRBD2,.,TRBJ2-3,TRBV18,TGTGCCAGCTCACCAAATGGACTAGCGGGGGGCACAGATACGCAGTATTTT,CASSPNGLAGGTDTQYF
.,.,TRBJ2-1,TRBV7-3,TGTGCCAGCAGCTTAAACGGCAATGAGCAGTTCTTC,CASSLNGNEQFF
.,.,TRBJ1-2,TRBV27,TGTGCCAGCAGTCCCCGGACAAACCGAAACTATGGCTACACCTTC,CASSPRTNRNYGYTF
.,few,TRBJ1-6,TRBV19,TGTGCCAGTAGTATACCGGGATCACCCCTCCACTTT,CASSIPGSPLHF
.,.,TRBJ1-2,TRBV3-1/TRBV3-2,TGTGCCAGCAGCCAAGACCCCCTCGGGAATGGCTACACCTTC,CASSQDPLGNGYTF
TRBD1,.,TRBJ1-2,TRBV2,TGTGCCAGCAGTCTGACAGGGGGAGGGAATGGCTACACCTTC,CASSLTGGGNGYTF
TRBD1,.,TRBJ2-1,TRBV28,TGTGCCAGCAGTTCCCCGGGGAGAGGGGGCAGCTCCTACAATGAGCAGTTCTTC,CASSSPGRGGSSYNEQFF
TRBD1,.,TRBJ2-1,TRBV7-3,TGTGCCAGCAGCCAAGGCTCCGGGACAGGGAATGAGCAGTTCTTC,CASSQGSGTGNEQFF
TRBD1,.,TRBJ2-3,TRBV27,TGTGCCAGCAGTCCAGGGACAGGGCTAAGGGGGGATACGCAGTATTTT,CASSPGTGLRGDTQYF
TRBD1,.,TRBJ1-6,TRBV9,TGTGCCAGCAGCGTCGCAGGGGGCAGATTGGATTCACCCCTCCACTTT,CASSVAGGRLDSPLHF
.,.,TRBJ1-2,TRBV4-1,TGCGCCAGCAGCCATCCAGGGGTTGATCACTATGGCTACACCTTC,CASSHPGVDHYGYTF
.,.,TRBJ1-5,TRBV15,TGTGCCACGAACCTCTACAGGGAAGGCAATCAGCCCCAGCATTTT,CATNLYREGNQPQHF
.,.,TRBJ2-3,TRBV4-2,TGTGCCAGCAGCCTCCCCTGGGGCAGGGGGGCATCTAGCACAGATACGCAGTATTTT,CASSLPWGRGASSTDTQYF
.,.,TRBJ2-7,TRBV7-8,TGTGCCAGCAGCCTGGCCCGAGACGAGCAGTACTTC,CASSLARDEQYF
.,.,TRBJ1-2,TRBV5-1,TGCGCCAGCAGCTTGAGTACGGGCCGGGCGCTTTCGAGGGACTATGGCTACACCTTC,CASSLSTGRALSRDYGYTF
.,.,TRBJ2-7,TRBV7-2,TGTGCCAGCAGCTTACTTCCGACAGCCCCTTACGAGCAGTACTTC,CASSLLPTAPYEQYF
.,.,TRBJ1-6,TRBV28,TGTGCCAGCAGTTTACCCAGGGGAGATAATTCACCCCTCCACTTT,CASSLPRGDNSPLHF
TRBD1,.,TRBJ2-1,TRBV28,TGTGCCAGCAGTTCTACGGACAGGATAGGGTTCTTC,CASSSTDRIGFF
.,once,TRBJ1-3,TRBV2,TGTGCCAGCAGCACACCGAGCTCTGGAAACACCATATATTTT,CASSTPSSGNTIYF
.,.,TRBJ2-7,TRBV6-2/TRBV6-3,TGTGCCAGCAGTTACATGGGGCGCTCCTACGAGCAGTACTTC,CASSYMGRSYEQYF
.,.,TRBJ2-1,TRBV5-1,TGCGCCAGCAGCTTATCCTACAATGAGCAGTTCTTC,CASSLSYNEQFF
.,.,TRBJ2-1,TRBV5-6,TGTGCCAGCAGCCTACTATTCACCTCCTACAATGAGCAGTTCTTC,CASSLLFTSYNEQFF
TRBD2,.,TRBJ2-2,TRBV6-5,TGTGCCAGCAGCATGGGACTAGCGAACACCGGGGAGCTGTTTTTT,CASSMGLANTGELFF
.,.,TRBJ2-2,TRBV5-1,TGCGCCAGCAGCTTGGCGGGGTCGGGCACCGGGGAGCTGTTTTTT,CASSLAGSGTGELFF
.,.,TRBJ2-7,TRBV12-3/TRBV12-4,TGTGCCAGCAGTTTAGGGACCTACGAGCAGTACTTC,CASSLGTYEQYF
.,.,TRBJ1-1,TRBV30,TGTGCCTGGAGCGAACAGGAGAACACTGAAGCTTTCTTT,CAWSEQENTEAFF
.,.,TRBJ1-6,TRBV28,TGTGCCAGCAGTGCCAATTCACCCCTCCACTTT,CASSANSPLHF
.,.,TRBJ1-4,TRBV19,TGTGCCAGTAGTGCGACTGGTACATCGGAAAAACTGTTTTTT,CASSATGTSEKLFF
.,.,TRBJ2-7,TRBV7-9,TGTGCCAGCAGCCTAATTATCGGCAGCTCCTACGAGCAGTACTTC,CASSLIIGSSYEQYF
TRBD1,.,TRBJ1-5,TRBV5-5,TGTGCCAGCAGCCCCGGGACAGGCCGCAATCAGCCCCAGCATTTT,CASSPGTGRNQPQHF
TRBD1,.,TRBJ1-2,TRBV27,TGTGCCAGCAGACCTCAGGGGGCAGCTAACTATGGCTACACCTTC,CASRPQGAANYGYTF
.,.,TRBJ1-1,TRBV28,TGTGCCAGCATCCCAAGTAAGAACACTGAAGCTTTCTTT,CASIPSKNTEAFF
TRBD2,.,TRBJ2-5,TRBV9,TGTGCCAGCAGCGTTTCTACTAGCGCAGTTCAAGAGACCCAGTACTTC,CASSVSTSAVQETQYF
.,.,TRBJ1-2,TRBV7-6,TGTGCCAGCAGCCCCCTCTCCGGGGTCGGCTATGGCTACACCTTC,CASSPLSGVGYGYTF
.,.,TRBJ2-5,TRBV27,TGTGCCAGCAGTTTACGTCGTTGGGAGACCCAGTACTTC,CASSLRRWETQYF